The source of this T cell receptor (beta chain) is a study of blood T cell repertoires in COVID-19. About the study: COVID-19 samples, acute and convalescent, were from the United States, Italy and Spain. Nucleic acid was either cDNA or gDNA, and it came from T cells, B-cell-depleted T cells, or PBMCs.

In the authors' workflow: It was from reference gene primer amplification that nucleated cell counts were estimated. Profiling relied on immunoSEQ multiplex PCR, and the TCRdb table lists in-frame clones only, not all of them. From that table come the V and J calls and clone size; the DNA was used to work out D and trimming. This table holds 130,000 to 150,000 clones, roughly four fifths found once. The V gene lost 4 bases and the J gene lost 5 bases, with 12 bases spanning the gap. The CDR3 spans 13 residues. Germline V CDR1 and CDR2: SGHKS, YYEKEE (reference sequence). This receptor was identified in a woman older than 75 in a cohort sampled during active or convalescent COVID-19. The source material was peripheral blood. The J gene is TRBJ1-1, the V gene TRBV5-5, with D hard to call. Written as DNA, the CDR3 is TGTGCCAGCAGCACCCGAAGAGGTACTGAAGCTTTCTTT. Encoded protein: CASSTRRGTEAFF.